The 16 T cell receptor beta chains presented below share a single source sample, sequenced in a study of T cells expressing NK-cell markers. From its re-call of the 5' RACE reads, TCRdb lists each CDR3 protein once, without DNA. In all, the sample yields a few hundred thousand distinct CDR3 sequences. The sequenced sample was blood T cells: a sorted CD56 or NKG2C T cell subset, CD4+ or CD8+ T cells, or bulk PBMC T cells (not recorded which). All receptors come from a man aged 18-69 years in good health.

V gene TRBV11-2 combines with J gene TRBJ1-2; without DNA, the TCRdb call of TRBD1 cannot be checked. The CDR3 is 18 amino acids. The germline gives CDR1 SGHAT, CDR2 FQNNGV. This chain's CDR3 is CASSLDGTGGSRSYGYTF.

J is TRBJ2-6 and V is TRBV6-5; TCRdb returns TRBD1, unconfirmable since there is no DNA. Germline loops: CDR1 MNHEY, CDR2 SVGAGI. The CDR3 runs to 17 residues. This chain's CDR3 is CASSSQLLGAGANVLTF.

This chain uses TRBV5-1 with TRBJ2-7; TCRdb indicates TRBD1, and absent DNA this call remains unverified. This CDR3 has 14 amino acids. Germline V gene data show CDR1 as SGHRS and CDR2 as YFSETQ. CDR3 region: CASRYVDRGHEQYF.

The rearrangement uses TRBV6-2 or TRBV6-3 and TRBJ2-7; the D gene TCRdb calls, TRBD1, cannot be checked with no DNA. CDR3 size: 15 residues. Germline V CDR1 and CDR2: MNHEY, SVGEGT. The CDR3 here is CASSPIPGQGAQQYF.

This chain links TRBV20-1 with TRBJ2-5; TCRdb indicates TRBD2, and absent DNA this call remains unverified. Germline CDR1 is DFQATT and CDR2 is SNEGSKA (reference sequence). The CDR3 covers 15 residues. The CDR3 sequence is CSARETLAGRETQYF.

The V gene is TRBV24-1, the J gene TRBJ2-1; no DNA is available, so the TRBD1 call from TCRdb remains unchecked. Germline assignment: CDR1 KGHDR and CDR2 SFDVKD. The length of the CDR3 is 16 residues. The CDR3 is CATSDLGQANYNEQFF.

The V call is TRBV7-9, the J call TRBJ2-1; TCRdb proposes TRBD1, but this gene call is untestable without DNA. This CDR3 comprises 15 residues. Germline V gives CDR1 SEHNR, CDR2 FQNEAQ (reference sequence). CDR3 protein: CASSLLSGFSGEQFF.

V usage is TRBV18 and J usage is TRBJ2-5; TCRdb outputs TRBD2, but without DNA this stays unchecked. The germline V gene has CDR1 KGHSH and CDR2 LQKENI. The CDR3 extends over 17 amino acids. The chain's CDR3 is CASSHSGSSGSQETQYF. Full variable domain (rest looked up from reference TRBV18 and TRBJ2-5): NAGVMQNPRHLVRRRGQEARLRCSPMKGHSHVYWYRQLPEEGLKFMVYLQKENIIDESGMPKERFSAEFPKEGPSILRIQQVVRGDSAAYFCASSHSGSSGSQETQYFGPGTRLLVL.

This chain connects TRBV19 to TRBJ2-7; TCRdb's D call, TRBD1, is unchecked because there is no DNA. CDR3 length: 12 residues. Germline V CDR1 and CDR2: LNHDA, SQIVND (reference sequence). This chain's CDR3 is CASSVSGYEQYF.

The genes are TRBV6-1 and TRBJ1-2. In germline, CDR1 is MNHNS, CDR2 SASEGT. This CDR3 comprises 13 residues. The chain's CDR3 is CASSRTVNYGYTF.

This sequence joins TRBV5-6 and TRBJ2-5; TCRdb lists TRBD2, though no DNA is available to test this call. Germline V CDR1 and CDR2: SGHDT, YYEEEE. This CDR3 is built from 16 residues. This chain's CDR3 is CASSFLAGGFQETQYF.

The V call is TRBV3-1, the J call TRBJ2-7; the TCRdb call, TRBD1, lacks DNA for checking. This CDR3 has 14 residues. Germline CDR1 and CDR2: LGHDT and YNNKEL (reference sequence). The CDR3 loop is CASSSPGQTYEQYF.

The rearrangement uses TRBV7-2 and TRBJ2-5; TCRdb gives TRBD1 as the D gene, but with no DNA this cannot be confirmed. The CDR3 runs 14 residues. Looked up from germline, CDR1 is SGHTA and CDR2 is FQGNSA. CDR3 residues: CASSPWGLGETQYF.

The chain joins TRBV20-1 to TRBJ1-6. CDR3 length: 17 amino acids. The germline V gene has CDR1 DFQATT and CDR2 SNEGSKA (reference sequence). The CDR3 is CSAREGRRVYMDSPLHF.

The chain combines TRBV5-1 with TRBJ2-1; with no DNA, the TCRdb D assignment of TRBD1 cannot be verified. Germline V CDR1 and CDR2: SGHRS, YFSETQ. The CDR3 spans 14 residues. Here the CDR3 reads CASSLGQGMDEQFF.

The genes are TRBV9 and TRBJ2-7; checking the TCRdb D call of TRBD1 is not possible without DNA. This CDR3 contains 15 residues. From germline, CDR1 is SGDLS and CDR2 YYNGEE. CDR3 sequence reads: CASSVGGETTYEQYF.